The next 16 T cell receptor beta chains were all read from a single sample in a study of spatial heterogeneity in lung cancer. TCRdb itself ran the 5' RACE reads through MiXCR, one entry per CDR3 protein. The table lists around 87,000 distinct CDR3 sequences, approximately 12% of them singletons. Time point: sample taken at primary tumor resection. The source was PBMCs, collected at surgery. These receptors came from a male donor with early-stage non-small cell lung cancer.

The chain uses TRBV7-2 and TRBJ2-7; D is possibly TRBD1 (5 bases). Trimming removed 5 bases from V and 4 bases from J, with 18 bases in between. The CDR3 covers 15 residues. Germline V gene lookup returns CDR1 SGHTA and CDR2 FQGNSA. The CDR3 DNA sequence: TGTGCCAGCAGCGAAACCAGCAGGGAAGGGTACGAGCAGTACTTC. It is translated as CASSETSREGYEQYF.

This clonotype was seen a handful of times. The chain is built from TRBV7-9 and TRBJ2-5; D ambiguous. This CDR3 is 13 amino acids long. The germline V gene has CDR1 SEHNR and CDR2 FQNEAQ (reference sequence). V lost 4 bases and J 5 bases, leaving 11 bases between the germline ends. The CDR3 nucleotides are TGTGCCAGCAGCTACATATCTCGGGAGACCCAGTACTTC. Translating gives CASSYISRETQYF.

This rearrangement joins TRBV20-1 to TRBJ2-3; 8 bases fit TRBD1. The germline CDR1 and CDR2 sequences are DFQATT and SNEGSKA (reference sequence). This CDR3 comprises 15 residues. The V segment lost 6 bases and the J segment 3 bases; nucleotides outside the gene matches: 11. The CDR3 DNA sequence: TGCAGTGCCCACAACGGACAGGGACGGACAGATACGCAGTATTTT. Its protein product is CSAHNGQGRTDTQYF.

This clonotype has just one count. This may come from a read error, since a much larger clone is one base off. J is TRBJ1-5 and V is TRBV28; D remains ambiguous. Germline V gene lookup returns CDR1 MDHEN and CDR2 SYDVKM. The CDR3 spans 12 residues. CDR3 DNA: TGTGCCGGCAGTCTCGAAGGAAGGCCCCAGCATTTT. It specifies CAGSLEGRPQHF. Variable domain in full (rest from reference TRBV28 and TRBJ1-5): DVKVTQSSRYLVKRTGEKVFLECVQDMDHENMFWYRQDPGLGLRLIYFSYDVKMKEKGDIPEGYSVSREKKERFSLILESASTNQTSMYLCAGSLEGRPQHFGDGTRLSIL.

The chain joins TRBV7-2 to TRBJ2-7; D is perhaps TRBD1 (5 bases). The germline V and J ends were trimmed by 5 bases and 5 bases, with 16 bases remaining between them. Germline V CDR1 and CDR2: SGHTA, FQGNSA. This CDR3 contains 14 residues. The CDR3 protein is CASSPTAQVNEQYF. The CDR3 DNA reads as TGTGCCAGCAGCCCGACAGCTCAAGTCAACGAGCAGTACTTC. Complete variable domain (other parts from reference TRBV7-2 and TRBJ2-7): GAGVSQSPSNKVTEKGKDVELRCDPISGHTALYWYRQSLGQGLEFLIYFQGNSAPDKSGLPSDRFSAERTGGSVSTLTIQRTQQEDSAVYLCASSPTAQVNEQYFGPGTRLTVT.

The rearrangement links TRBV4-3 to TRBJ1-2; weak D call: TRBD1 (6 bases). Trimming pared 0 bases from V and 6 bases from J, leaving 8 bases between. The CDR3 is 13 residues long. Germline V lookup: CDR1 LGHNA, CDR2 YSLEER. The CDR3 loop is CASSQDRGHGYTF. CDR3 nucleotide sequence: TGCGCCAGCAGCCAAGACAGGGGCCATGGCTACACCTTC.

This chain links TRBV15 with TRBJ2-7; D uncertain. The CDR3 loop spans 15 amino acids. V was pared by 0 bases and J by 2 bases, with 11 bases between. Germline assignment: CDR1 LNHNV and CDR2 YYDKDF (reference sequence). The CDR3 bases are TGTGCCACCAGCAGAGATAGGGCAGTAGCCTACGAGCAGTACTTC. This sequence encodes CATSRDRAVAYEQYF.

This rearrangement joins TRBV4-3 to TRBJ2-3; possible D gene TRBD2, 5 bases. Germline CDR1 reads LGHNA; CDR2 reads YSLEER. Trimming left V 3 bases short and J 0 bases short, with 16 bases between. CDR3 size: 17 residues. CDR3 in DNA: TGCGCCAGCAGCCAGTCAAGAGCGGTGAGTAGCACAGATACGCAGTATTTT. This codes for CASSQSRAVSSTDTQYF.

The genes are TRBV7-9 and TRBJ2-5; the D gene is possibly TRBD2 (6 bases). The ends were cut back, 8 bases at V and 5 bases at J, with 21 bases in the middle. CDR3 size: 15 residues. Per the germline V gene, CDR1 is SEHNR and CDR2 is FQNEAQ (reference sequence). The CDR3 spells CASGTAGTTGETQYF. The CDR3 coding sequence is TGTGCCAGCGGTACGGCGGGAACTACGGGGGAGACCCAGTACTTC.

The V and J genes are TRBV7-2 and TRBJ2-1; D remains unclear. Trimming shortened V by 3 bases and J by 3 bases, and 3 bases separated the two germline ends. The CDR3 covers 12 residues. Germline assignment: CDR1 SGHTA and CDR2 FQGNSA. The CDR3 sequence: CASSFDYNEQFF. DNA for the CDR3: TGTGCCAGCAGCTTTGACTACAATGAGCAGTTCTTC.

This clonotype was seen a handful of times. This chain links TRBV6-2 or TRBV6-3 with TRBJ2-1, with TRBD2 as a possible D gene (7 bases). Germline V gene sequence: CDR1 MNHEY, CDR2 SVGEGT. CDR3 length: 14 residues. V lost 7 bases to trimming and J lost 3 bases, with 13 bases between them. The CDR3 coding sequence is TGTGCCAGCAAGGTGCGGGGGCTCTACAATGAGCAGTTCTTC. Amino acid sequence: CASKVRGLYNEQFF.

This clonotype came up many times. The rearrangement joins TRBV4-2 to TRBJ1-5, with 7 bases fitting TRBD1. After removal of 3 bases from V and 6 bases from J, the junction contained 5 bases not matched to a gene. The CDR3 runs 14 residues. CDR1 and CDR2 from the germline V gene are LGHNA and YNFKEQ. In DNA form, the CDR3 reads TGTGCCAGCAGCCAGACAGGGATGGTTCAGCCCCAGCATTTT. This encodes CASSQTGMVQPQHF.

At least ten counts were recorded for this clonotype. The J gene is TRBJ2-1, the V gene TRBV5-1; 12 nucleotides match TRBD2. The length of the CDR3 is 14 residues. Looked up from germline, CDR1 is SGHRS and CDR2 is YFSETQ. The V segment lost 4 bases and the J segment 7 bases; nucleotides outside the gene matches: 3. CDR3 nucleotide sequence: TGCGCCAGCAGCCCTAGCGGGAGGGGGAATGAGCAGTTCTTC. Translation: CASSPSGRGNEQFF.

The rearrangement uses TRBV25-1 and TRBJ2-5, with 7 bases that match TRBD1. The germline V gene has CDR1 MGHDK and CDR2 SYGVNS. V was pared by 5 bases and J by 5 bases, with 11 bases of the junction left unmatched. This CDR3 contains 15 residues. The CDR3 is CASSSGQATKETQYF. CDR3 sequence (DNA): TGTGCCAGCAGTTCTGGACAGGCAACCAAGGAGACCCAGTACTTC.

The rearrangement uses TRBV6-2 or TRBV6-3 and TRBJ2-1, with 14 bases lining up with TRBD2. The V segment lost 9 bases and the J segment 15 bases; nucleotides outside the gene matches: 10. The CDR3 loop spans 13 amino acids. The germline gives CDR1 MNHEY, CDR2 SVGEGT. CDR3 sequence: CASLGLAGELGFF. DNA of the CDR3: TGTGCCAGTTTGGGACTAGCGGGAGAATTGGGGTTCTTC.

This clonotype was seen a few times. V is TRBV7-2 and J is TRBJ2-3; D gene unclear. Trimming removed 1 base at V and 6 bases at J, with 8 bases between. CDR1 SGHTA and CDR2 FQGNSA come from the germline V gene. The CDR3 is 13 residues long. The CDR3 nucleotides read TGTGCCAGCAGCTTAGTAGTCACGGATACGCAGTATTTT. Its protein product is CASSLVVTDTQYF.